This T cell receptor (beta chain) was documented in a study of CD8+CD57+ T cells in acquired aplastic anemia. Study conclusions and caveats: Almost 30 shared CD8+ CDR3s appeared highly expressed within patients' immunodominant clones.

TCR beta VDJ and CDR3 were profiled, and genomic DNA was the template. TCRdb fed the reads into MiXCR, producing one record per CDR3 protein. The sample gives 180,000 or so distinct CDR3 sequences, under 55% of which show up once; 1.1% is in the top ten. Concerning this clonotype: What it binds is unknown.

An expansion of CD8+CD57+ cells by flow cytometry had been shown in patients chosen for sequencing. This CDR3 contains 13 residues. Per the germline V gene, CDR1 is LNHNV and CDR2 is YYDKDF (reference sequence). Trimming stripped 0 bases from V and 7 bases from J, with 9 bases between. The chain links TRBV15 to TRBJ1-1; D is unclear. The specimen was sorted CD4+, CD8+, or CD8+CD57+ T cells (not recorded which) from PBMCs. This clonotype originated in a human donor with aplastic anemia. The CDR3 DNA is TGTGCCACCAGCAGAGAGGAAGGCAGTGAAGCTTTCTTT. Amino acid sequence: CATSREEGSEAFF.